This section outlines one T cell receptor beta chain sequence together with its context. The antigen is unknown. It was with a sample-barcoded 5' primer and a J-beta primer mix that a second PCR of roughly 7 to 11 cycles was run. MiXCR was run by TCRdb on the 5' RACE reads, yielding one entry per CDR3 protein. The sample lists about 1 million distinct CDR3 sequences, approximately 25% occurring once. This specimen comes from a study of blood T cells in healthy people across ages. Whole-study findings and limits: Observed TCR beta diversity showed a strong correlation with the percentage of naive T cells as measured by flow cytometry. The lack of PBMC sorting stopped any conclusive naive versus antigen-experienced comparison.

This sample was shared with a second study, whose subject was T cells of mothers and their children.

Material for sequencing was blood. The sequence came from a girl aged 2-9 years in good health.

CDR3 sequence: CAISESVNEQFF. As DNA, the CDR3 is TGTGCCATCAGTGAGTCGGTGAATGAGCAGTTCTTC. The chain joins TRBV10-3 to TRBJ2-5; D unresolved. The end of the DNA is better explained by TRBJ2-1, so the J call may be wrong. The V gene's germline CDR1 is ENHRY and CDR2 SYGVKD. This CDR3 has 12 residues.